This T cell receptor beta chain came from a study of T cell repertoires in cytomegalovirus infection. The CDR3 covers 14 residues. Trimming at V came to 3 bases and at J to 5 bases, leaving 5 bases not matched to a gene. The germline CDR1 and CDR2 sequences are SGHTA and FQGNSA. TCRdb reanalysed the reads using MiXCR and keeps one entry per CDR3 protein. The sample consists of roughly 340,000 distinct CDR3 sequences, approximately 32% of them appearing once. This clonotype was observed many times. Its specificity is unknown. V is TRBV7-2 and J is TRBJ1-1; 8 bases line up with TRBD1. The specimen was cultured PBMCs, collected from culture after CMV antigen stimulation. The TCR sequence derives from a human donor in good health (CMV status not recorded). Some clones in this sample may be carry-over from other donors' samples. The CDR3 DNA is TGTGCCAGCAGCTTCCGGACAGGGAGGACTGAAGCTTTCTTT. It yields the protein CASSFRTGRTEAFF.